Listed here are 9 T cell receptor beta chains from one sample, sequenced in a study of regulatory T cells in long-lasting Graves disease. The TCR beta library used iRepertoire HTBI primers with Arm-PCR amplification of CDR3. TCRdb processed the multiplex PCR reads anew with MiXCR; each CDR3 protein has one entry. Of 300,000 to 500,000 distinct CDR3 sequences listed, 20% to 25% are singletons. Time point described: persistent/refractory GD, antithyroid drugs over 5 years with positive TRAb. PBMC-derived RNA was used for the TCR library. The source was peripheral blood mononuclear cells (PBMCs), collected when the disease was refractory, from a patient treated with antithyroid drugs. The receptors were sampled from a female donor with Graves disease.

The chain links TRBV7-8 to TRBJ1-6, with 10 bases that match TRBD1. The V gene's germline CDR1 is SGHVS and CDR2 FQNEAQ. The CDR3 runs 18 residues. Germline trimming cut 4 bases from V and 6 bases from J; bases unmatched to any gene: 12. The CDR3 spells CASSSLSGTGVSNSPLHF. Written as DNA, the CDR3 is TGTGCCAGCAGCTCCCTCTCTGGGACAGGGGTTTCTAATTCACCCCTCCACTTT.

The table lists this clonotype with a few counts. This chain joins TRBV6-2 or TRBV6-3 and TRBJ2-7, with D hard to call. The V gene lost 3 bases and the J gene lost 1 base, with 13 bases spanning the gap. The CDR3 is 15 amino acids. Germline V gene sequence: CDR1 MNHEY, CDR2 SVGEGT. The CDR3 loop is CASSYRSLGSYEQYF. CDR3 bases: TGTGCCAGCAGTTATCGAAGTTTGGGTTCCTACGAGCAGTACTTC.

The chain couples TRBV5-1 to TRBJ2-7; 7 bases are shared with TRBD1. This CDR3 comprises 14 residues. Germline V gives CDR1 SGHRS, CDR2 YFSETQ. V gave up 0 bases and J gave up 3 bases; unmatched junction bases: 3. CDR3 in DNA: TGCGCCAGCAGCTTGGAGGGGGCAATCTACGAGCAGTACTTC. It yields the protein CASSLEGAIYEQYF.

This clonotype was counted many times. The CDR3 DNA follows: TGCGCCAGCAGCTTGCTTGCGGGAGAGACTCTCGAGCAGTACTTC. Amino acid sequence: CASSLLAGETLEQYF. The rearrangement links TRBV5-1 to TRBJ2-7; TRBD2 matches 7 bases. Germline V CDR1 and CDR2: SGHRS, YFSETQ. CDR3 length: 15 residues. The V segment lost 1 base and the J segment 6 bases; nucleotides outside the gene matches: 10.

With respect to this clonotype: A much larger clone differs by one base, so this may be a read error. J is TRBJ2-4 and V is TRBV20-1; D call uncertain. Trimming removed 0 bases from V and 0 bases from J, with 9 bases in between. The CDR3 length is 15 residues. Germline CDR1 is DFQATT and CDR2 is SNEGSKA (reference sequence). The DNA of the CDR3 is TGCAGTGCTAGAGATGGAGCAGGAGCCAAAAACATTCAGTACTTC. Translating gives CSARDGAGAKNIQYF.

This clonotype was seen a handful of times. A far bigger clonotype differs at one base, so this is likely a read error. The genes are TRBV6-2 or TRBV6-3 and TRBJ1-2; the D gene is possibly TRBD1 (6 bases). This CDR3 contains 15 residues. Trimming removed 4 bases at V and 2 bases at J, with 14 bases between. From germline, CDR1 is MNHEY and CDR2 SVGEGT. The CDR3 reads CASSSQLGQNYGYTF. In DNA form, the CDR3 reads TGTGCCAGCAGTTCCCAACTGGGACAAAACTATGGCTACACCTTC.

This clonotype was seen at least ten times. The V and J genes are TRBV12-3 or TRBV12-4 and TRBJ2-6; a possible D gene is TRBD2 (6 bases). The germline V and J ends were trimmed by 5 bases and 3 bases, with 14 bases remaining between them. This CDR3 is 16 amino acids long. For the CDR3, the DNA is TGTGCCAGCAGTCCCAGTTGGGGAGGTGGGGCCAACGTCCTGACTTTC. Protein product: CASSPSWGGGANVLTF.

This clonotype was found many times. This rearrangement joins TRBV7-8 to TRBJ2-2; the D call may be TRBD1 or TRBD2 (5 bases each). The CDR3 covers 12 residues. Trimming cost V 5 bases and J 16 bases, with 17 bases left between them. Germline assignment: CDR1 SGHVS and CDR2 FQNEAQ. The CDR3 nucleotides are TGTGCCAGCAGCCTCTATCAGGGAGAACCGTTTTTT. This gives the protein CASSLYQGEPFF. The full variable domain, in which reference TRBV7-8 and TRBJ2-2 provide the parts outside the CDR3, is GAGVSQSPRYKVAKRGQDVALRCDPISGHVSLFWYQQALGQGPEFLTYFQNEAQLDKSGLPSDRFFAERPEGSVSTLKIQRTQQEDSAVYLCASSLYQGEPFFGEGSRLTVL.

This clonotype was detected ten times or more. The chain has TRBV6-1 and TRBJ1-1; D unresolved. The V end was cut by 6 bases, the J end by 0 bases, with 11 bases between. This CDR3 is 14 amino acids long. From germline, CDR1 is MNHNS and CDR2 SASEGT. For the CDR3, the DNA is TGTGCCAGCAGCCCCCCGGGATTGAACACTGAAGCTTTCTTT. Translation gives CASSPPGLNTEAFF.